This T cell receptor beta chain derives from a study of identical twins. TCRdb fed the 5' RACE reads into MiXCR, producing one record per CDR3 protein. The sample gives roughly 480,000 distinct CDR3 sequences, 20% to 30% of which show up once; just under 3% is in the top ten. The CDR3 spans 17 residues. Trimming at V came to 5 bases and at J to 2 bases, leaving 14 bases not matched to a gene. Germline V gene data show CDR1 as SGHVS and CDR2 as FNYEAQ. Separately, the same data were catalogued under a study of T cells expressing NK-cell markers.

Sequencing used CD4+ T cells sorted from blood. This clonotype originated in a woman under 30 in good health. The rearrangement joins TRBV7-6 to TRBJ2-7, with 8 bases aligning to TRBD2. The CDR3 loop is CASSPTPWRGATYEQYF. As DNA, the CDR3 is TGTGCCAGCAGCCCTACCCCTTGGCGGGGGGCAACCTACGAGCAGTACTTC.